The source of this TCR beta chain is a study of blood T cell repertoires in COVID-19. Turning to the study itself: Both acute and convalescent COVID-19 samples were obtained from the United States, Italy and Spain.

V was cut by 1 base and J by 9 bases, with 20 bases left in between. This CDR3 is built from 16 residues. Germline CDR1 and CDR2: SGHRS and YFSETQ. Per the original data handling: Reference gene primer amplification in the assay estimated nucleated cell counts. Using immunoSEQ multiplex PCR, the repertoire was profiled, and TCRdb retains in-frame clones only, with some absent. V and J calls and clone size are those listed in that table; D and trimming were worked out from the DNA. The repertoire holds a few hundred thousand clones, with 83% as singletons. This rearrangement joins TRBV5-1 to TRBJ2-1; D is possibly TRBD2 (6 bases). The clonotype was recovered from a woman aged 45-59 years with acute or convalescent COVID-19. Sequenced input: peripheral blood. DNA for the CDR3: TGCGCCAGCAGCTTGTTCCGGGACTGGGCTGGTGGTGAGCAGTTCTTC. This gives the protein CASSLFRDWAGGEQFF.